The 9 T cell receptor beta chains reported below all come from one sample, sequenced in a study of T cells in narcolepsy. Assay: immunoSEQ multiplex PCR; the TCRdb copy retains only in-frame clones and omits some. The sample has some 35,000 clones, 82% seen once. The material sequenced was CD45RA- memory CD4+ T cells from PBMCs. The receptor set was obtained from a human donor with narcolepsy.

The chain links TRBV11-2 to TRBJ2-7, with 8 positions matching TRBD1. The ends lost 0 bases at V and 2 bases at J; junction bases unmatched: 0. CDR3 length: 14 residues. Germline CDR1 SGHAT, CDR2 FQNNGV. The CDR3 DNA follows: TGTGCCAGCAGCTTAGACAGGGGGCCCTACGAGCAGTACTTC. Its protein is CASSLDRGPYEQYF. Together with reference TRBV11-2 and TRBJ2-7, the CDR3 gives the full variable domain: EAGVAQSPRYKIIEKRQSVAFWCNPISGHATLYWYQQILGQGPKLLIQFQNNGVVDDSQLPKDRFSAERLKGVDSTLKIQPAKLEDSAVYLCASSLDRGPYEQYFGPGTRLTVT.

This sequence joins TRBV7-2 and TRBJ2-1; the D is unclear. CDR3 size: 16 residues. The germline V gene encodes CDR1 SGHTA and CDR2 FQGNSA. The V end lost 6 bases, the J end lost 0 bases, and 15 bases lay between the germline ends. The CDR3 here is CASRSKGGSSYNEQFF. CDR3 in DNA: TGTGCCAGCAGATCCAAGGGCGGAAGCTCCTACAATGAGCAGTTCTTC.

The V gene is TRBV7-6, the J gene TRBJ2-1; TRBD2 agrees at 15 bases. This CDR3 is 18 amino acids long. Germline V gene data show CDR1 as SGHVS and CDR2 as FNYEAQ. Trimming at V came to 5 bases and at J to 0 bases, leaving 5 bases not matched to a gene. The CDR3 coding sequence is TGTGCCAGCAGCGTCCAGGGACTAGCGGGGGGCTCCTACAATGAGCAGTTCTTC. Translated: CASSVQGLAGGSYNEQFF.

This chain links TRBV25-1 with TRBJ2-5, with D hard to call. Germline CDR1 and CDR2: MGHDK and SYGVNS. The V gene lost 4 bases and the J gene lost 4 bases, with 13 bases spanning the gap. CDR3 size: 14 residues. The CDR3 nucleotides read TGTGCCAGCAGTGCACATTTTAATTCAGAGACCCAGTACTTC. Translation gives CASSAHFNSETQYF.

The CDR3 is CASSFRGRINEQFF. CDR3 nucleotides: TGTGCCAGCAGTTTTCGCGGGAGAATCAATGAGCAGTTCTTC. The chain carries TRBV28 and TRBJ2-1; 7 bases agree with TRBD2. Germline CDR1 reads MDHEN; CDR2 reads SYDVKM. This CDR3 has 14 residues. Trimming at V came to 3 bases and at J to 6 bases, leaving 5 bases not matched to a gene. Combining the CDR3 with reference TRBV28 and TRBJ2-1 gives the whole variable domain DVKVTQSSRYLVKRTGEKVFLECVQDMDHENMFWYRQDPGLGLRLIYFSYDVKMKEKGDIPEGYSVSREKKERFSLILESASTNQTSMYLCASSFRGRINEQFFGPGTRLTVL.

The rearrangement joins TRBV5-1 to TRBJ2-3; no clear D gene. Trimming took 5 bases from V and 3 from J, leaving 10 bases between them. The CDR3 extends over 13 amino acids. Germline V gene sequence: CDR1 SGHRS, CDR2 YFSETQ. CDR3 in amino acids: CASSTTATDTQYF. CDR3 coding DNA: TGCGCCAGCAGTACGACGGCGACAGATACGCAGTATTTT.

The rearrangement joins TRBV28 to TRBJ2-1; 14 bases fit TRBD2. The CDR3 is 19 residues long. Germline CDR1 MDHEN, CDR2 SYDVKM. The V segment lost 3 bases and the J segment 0 bases; nucleotides outside the gene matches: 7. The CDR3 here is CASSFGLAGGPSSYNEQFF. The CDR3, as DNA: TGTGCCAGCAGTTTTGGACTAGCGGGAGGCCCGAGCTCCTACAATGAGCAGTTCTTC.

The chain combines TRBV11-2 with TRBJ1-4; D remains unclear. This CDR3 has 14 residues. Trimming took off 2 bases at V and 4 bases at J, with 8 bases between the two ends. Germline V gene data show CDR1 as SGHAT and CDR2 as FQNNGV. The CDR3 nucleotides are TGTGCCAGCAGCTTAAGGGTTATTAATGAAAAACTGTTTTTT. This codes for CASSLRVINEKLFF.

This clone was picked up a small number of times. The chain combines TRBV7-3 with TRBJ1-1, with 9 bases that match TRBD1. Per germline, CDR1 SGHTA and CDR2 FQGTGA. The J segment lost 0 bases and the V segment lost 2 bases, leaving 1 base of the junction unmatched. This CDR3 is 15 amino acids long. CDR3 in DNA: TGTGCCAGCAGCTTAGGACAGGGGATGAACACTGAAGCTTTCTTT. Translated: CASSLGQGMNTEAFF.